The entry below describes one T cell receptor beta chain. Its target is unknown. The CDR3 loop spans 14 amino acids. V was clipped by 4 bases and J by 1 base; unmatched bases: 3. Germline V gene sequence: CDR1 SQVTM, CDR2 ANQGSEA. This sample was included in a study of cytomegalovirus exposure and HLA in healthy donors. Turning to the study itself: The roughly 670 first-cohort repertoires shared a platform with the roughly 110 validation repertoires, as reported in a later analysis. Study conclusions and caveats: The study found most TCR sequences rare, yet found some public TCRs in many donors.

Separate from the approximately 700-subject first cohort was the approximately 120-subject validation cohort, to which the donors belonged. TCRdb's table, derived via immunoSEQ multiplex PCR, lists solely in-frame clones and lacks some. Found here are 82,000 or so clones, roughly 94% of them singletons; the top ten hold around 0.69%. Sequencing was carried out using PBMCs. The V and J genes are TRBV29-1 and TRBJ2-2; 7 nucleotides align to TRBD1. The sequence was obtained from a young woman in good health and CMV-seronegative. The DNA of the CDR3 is TGCAGCGTTGGGGGGACAGTGAACACCGGGGAGCTGTTTTTT. Translating it yields CSVGGTVNTGELFF.